The 6 T cell receptor beta chains below come from one sample, sequenced in a study of identical twins. TCRdb recomputed calls from the 5' RACE reads with MiXCR, one row per CDR3 protein. In the table there are 700,000 or so distinct CDR3 sequences, over 8.5% of which are singletons. These sequences were also reported in another study, on yellow fever vaccine responses in identical twins.

The specimen sequenced was PBMCs. These receptors came from a woman between 18 and 29 years old in good health.

This clonotype came up a few times. The chain employs TRBV6-1 and TRBJ2-7; TRBD2 is a possible D gene (7 bases). Germline CDR1 MNHNS, CDR2 SASEGT. V was clipped by 6 bases and J by 2 bases, with 14 bases between them. CDR3 size: 14 residues. CDR3 residues: CASRTGGQTYEQYF. CDR3 in DNA: TGTGCCAGCAGAACGGGGGGACAAACCTACGAGCAGTACTTC.

The chain uses TRBV3-1 and TRBJ2-5; D is possibly TRBD2 (6 bases). The germline V gene encodes CDR1 LGHDT and CDR2 YNNKEL (reference sequence). V was pared by 0 bases and J by 2 bases, with 13 bases between. The CDR3 has 16 residues. The CDR3 DNA reads TGTGCCAGCAGCCAAGATTTAGCGGTACGGCAAGAGACCCAGTACTTC. Its protein product is CASSQDLAVRQETQYF.

This clonotype was detected a few times. V and J are TRBV2 and TRBJ2-5; D is uncertain. Germline V gene lookup returns CDR1 SNHLY and CDR2 FYNNEI. The CDR3 has 12 amino acids. The germline V and J ends were trimmed by 2 bases and 9 bases, with 10 bases remaining between them. CDR3 residues: CASSERSLAQYF. As DNA, the CDR3 is TGTGCCAGCAGTGAACGCAGTCTGGCCCAGTACTTC.

The chain employs TRBV7-8 and TRBJ2-1, with 10 positions matching TRBD2. Per the germline V gene, CDR1 is SGHVS and CDR2 is FQNEAQ. The CDR3 spans 17 residues. With 0 bases clipped from V and 6 bases from J, the junction kept 8 bases outside the gene matches. This CDR3 is CASSLAVGAGGRNEQFF. CDR3 DNA: TGTGCCAGCAGCTTAGCGGTAGGAGCGGGAGGGCGCAATGAGCAGTTCTTC.

This clonotype was recorded a few times. The rearrangement uses TRBV5-6 and TRBJ2-3, with 8 bases identical to TRBD1. Germline loops: CDR1 SGHDT, CDR2 YYEEEE. The J segment lost 4 bases and the V segment lost 0 bases, leaving 16 bases of the junction unmatched. The CDR3 runs to 19 residues. CDR3 coding DNA: TGTGCCAGCAGCTTGGCATCCTCCACTGGACAGGGTTGGGCAGATACGCAGTATTTT. This translates into CASSLASSTGQGWADTQYF.

This clonotype was recorded a few times. The chain couples TRBV12-3 or TRBV12-4 to TRBJ2-2; no clear D gene. This CDR3 contains 13 residues. Trimming took 7 bases from V and 4 from J, leaving 10 bases between them. The CDR3: CASTIGGTGELFF. DNA of the CDR3: TGTGCCAGCACTATAGGCGGCACCGGGGAGCTGTTTTTT.